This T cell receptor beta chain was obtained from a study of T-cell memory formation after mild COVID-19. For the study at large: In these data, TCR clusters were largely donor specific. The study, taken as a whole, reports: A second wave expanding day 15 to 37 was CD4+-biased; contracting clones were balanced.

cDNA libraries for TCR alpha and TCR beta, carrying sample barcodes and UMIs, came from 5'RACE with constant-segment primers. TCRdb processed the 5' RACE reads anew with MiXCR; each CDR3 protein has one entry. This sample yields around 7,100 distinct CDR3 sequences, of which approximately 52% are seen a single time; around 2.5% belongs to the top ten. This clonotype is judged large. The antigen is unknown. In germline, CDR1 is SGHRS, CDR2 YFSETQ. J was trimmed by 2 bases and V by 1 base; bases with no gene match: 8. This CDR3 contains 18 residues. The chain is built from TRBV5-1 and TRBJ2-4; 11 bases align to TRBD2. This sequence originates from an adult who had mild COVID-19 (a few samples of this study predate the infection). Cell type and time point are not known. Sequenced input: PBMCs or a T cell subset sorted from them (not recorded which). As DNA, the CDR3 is TGCGCCAGCAGCTTGATGCCTAGCGGGGGGTCGACCAAAAACATTCAGTACTTC. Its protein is CASSLMPSGGSTKNIQYF. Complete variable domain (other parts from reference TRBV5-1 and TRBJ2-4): KAGVTQTPRYLIKTRGQQVTLSCSPISGHRSVSWYQQTPGQGLQFLFEYFSETQRNKGNFPGRFSGRQFSNSRSEMNVSTLELGDSALYLCASSLMPSGGSTKNIQYFGAGTRLSVL.